This T cell receptor (beta chain) stems from a study of blood T cell repertoires in COVID-19. Looking at the study overall: PBMCs, B-cell-depleted T cells, or T cells provided the cDNA or gDNA that made up the material.

Original processing notes: Amplified reference gene primers provided the basis for estimating nucleated cell counts. Assay used: immunoSEQ multiplex PCR; TCRdb lists only in-frame clones, some missing. The V and J calls and the clone size are those of that table, but D and trimming were determined from the DNA. The data contain over 200,000 clones, roughly 85% of them singletons. The CDR3 runs to 13 residues. Germline CDR1 reads SGHTA; CDR2 reads FQGNSA. The sequencing input was peripheral blood. The source is a man aged 25 to 40 who had recovered from COVID-19. This sequence joins TRBV7-2 and TRBJ2-2; 7 bases are shared with TRBD1. The DNA of the CDR3 is TGTGTTTGGGGACAGAAGAACACCGGGGAGCTGTTTTTT. Translation gives CVWGQKNTGELFF. The entire variable domain, with the rest obtained from reference TRBV7-2 and TRBJ2-2, is as follows: GAGVSQSPSNKVTEKGKDVELRCDPISGHTALYWYRQSLGQGLEFLIYFQGNSAPDKSGLPSDRFSAERTGGSVSTLTIQRTQQEDSAVYLCVWGQKNTGELFFGEGSRLTVL.